This entry lists 19 T cell receptor beta chains sequenced from one sample in a study of OX40 agonist ivuxolimab in advanced cancers. The data were produced by immunoSEQ multiplex PCR, yet TCRdb's version contains in-frame clones alone and is incomplete. The sample has about 46,000 clones, around 90% seen once. The specimen comprised CD4+ or CD8+ T cells sorted from blood, sampled in a trial of the OX40 agonist ivuxolimab. These receptors all stem from an adult with an advanced solid tumor such as melanoma, head and neck, liver or kidney cancer.

The rearrangement joins TRBV16 to TRBJ1-6; tentative D call: TRBD1 (5 bases). V was clipped by 4 bases and J by 6 bases, with 16 bases between them. The germline V gene encodes CDR1 KGHSY and CDR2 FQNENV. The CDR3 consists of 16 residues. The CDR3: CASSPQGQGINSPLHF. CDR3 DNA: TGTGCCAGCAGCCCCCAAGGGCAGGGAATTAATTCACCCCTCCACTTT.

The rearrangement links TRBV6-1 to TRBJ2-6; TRBD1 might be the D (6 bases). Germline assignment: CDR1 MNHNS and CDR2 SASEGT. With 4 bases removed from V and 0 bases from J, the gap between germline ends came to 16 bases. The CDR3 length is 18 residues. In DNA, the CDR3 is TGTGCCAGCAGTGGGGGACATTTAGGATACTCTGGGGCCAACGTCCTGACTTTC. As protein: CASSGGHLGYSGANVLTF.

The rearrangement joins TRBV7-8 to TRBJ1-2; D is possibly TRBD1 (6 bases). Germline CDR1 reads SGHVS; CDR2 reads FQNEAQ. CDR3 length: 12 amino acids. Trimming pared 3 bases from V and 8 bases from J, leaving 10 bases between. CDR3 DNA: TGTGCCAGCAGCTTTTACAGGGAGGGCTACACCTTC. Translated: CASSFYREGYTF.

This clone appeared a single time. The chain links TRBV7-3 to TRBJ2-5; TRBD2 matches at 7 bases. In germline, CDR1 is SGHTA, CDR2 FQGTGA. V shed 1 base, J shed 5 bases, and the junction held 1 base outside the gene matches. CDR3 size: 13 residues. CDR3 coding DNA: TGTGCCAGCAGCTTAATGGGAGGGGAGACCCAGTACTTC. This encodes CASSLMGGETQYF.

This chain connects TRBV7-6 to TRBJ2-5, with 7 bases identical to TRBD1. The trim removed 5 bases at V and 2 bases at J, leaving 8 bases unmatched. The CDR3 covers 15 residues. Per germline, CDR1 SGHVS and CDR2 FNYEAQ. The CDR3 DNA reads TGTGCCAGCAGCCAACAGGGGAGCGGACAAGAGACCCAGTACTTC. Protein: CASSQQGSGQETQYF.

CDR3 nucleotide sequence: TGTGCCAGTAGTATAGAGGGGATTATGAACACTGAAGCTTTCTTT. Translated, it gives CASSIEGIMNTEAFF. V gene TRBV19 combines with J gene TRBJ1-1; D gene ambiguous. The CDR3 runs to 15 residues. Germline CDR1 LNHDA, CDR2 SQIVND (reference sequence). Trimming cost V 0 bases and J 0 bases, with 8 bases left between them. Full variable domain (remainder filled in from reference TRBV19 and TRBJ1-1): DGGITQSPKYLFRKEGQNVTLSCEQNLNHDAMYWYRQDPGQGLRLIYYSQIVNDFQKGDIAEGYSVSREKKESFPLTVTSAQKNPTAFYLCASSIEGIMNTEAFFGQGTRLTVV.

This rearrangement joins TRBV10-1 to TRBJ1-1; 9 bases fit TRBD1. With V trimmed by 2 bases and J by 7 bases, 2 bases remained unmatched. Germline values: CDR1 WNHNN, CDR2 SYGVQD (reference sequence). The CDR3 runs to 13 residues. Written as DNA, the CDR3 is TGCGCCAGCAGTGAGGGACAGGGGAATGAAGCTTTCTTT. Its translation is CASSEGQGNEAFF.

This clone was seen a few times. The chain uses TRBV29-1 and TRBJ1-4; a possible D gene is TRBD1 (6 bases). The CDR3 contains 15 residues. Trimming took off 5 bases at V and 8 bases at J, with 21 bases between the two ends. Germline loops: CDR1 SQVTM, CDR2 ANQGSEA. CDR3 sequence: CSVIFVVVGAEKLFF. DNA of the CDR3: TGCAGCGTTATCTTCGTTGTTGTGGGGGCCGAAAAACTGTTTTTT.

The count of this clone is one. The J gene is TRBJ2-1, the V gene TRBV7-6; D is undetermined. Germline CDR1 and CDR2: SGHVS and FNYEAQ. Trimming left V 3 bases short and J 6 bases short, with 9 bases between. The CDR3 length is 13 residues. The CDR3 protein is CASSFSLPNEQFF. CDR3 nucleotides: TGTGCCAGCAGCTTCAGCCTCCCCAATGAGCAGTTCTTC.

The chain is built from TRBV5-6 and TRBJ2-4; TRBD1 matches at 7 bases. J lost 9 bases, V lost 2 bases, and 8 bases had no gene match. Germline lookup yields CDR1 SGHDT and CDR2 YYEEEE. The CDR3 covers 14 residues. The CDR3 nucleotides are TGTGCCAGCAGCTTCACGACAGGGCAGGGCATTCAGTACTTC. Amino acid sequence: CASSFTTGQGIQYF.

V and J are TRBV6-5 and TRBJ2-1; TRBD1 matches 11 bases. Trimming removed 4 bases from V and 6 bases from J; junction bases left unmatched: 8. The CDR3 is 16 residues long. Germline V gives CDR1 MNHEY, CDR2 SVGAGI. CDR3 residues: CASSSRSGTGGNEQFF. The CDR3 DNA is TGTGCCAGCAGTTCTCGATCGGGGACAGGGGGCAATGAGCAGTTCTTC.

The rearrangement joins TRBV15 to TRBJ2-4, with D perhaps matching TRBD2 (6 bases). The germline V and J ends were trimmed by 0 bases and 8 bases, with 14 bases remaining between them. There are 15 residues in the CDR3. Germline values: CDR1 LNHNV, CDR2 YYDKDF (reference sequence). The CDR3 nucleotides are TGTGCCACCAGCAGAGATCTGGGCGGGGCAGACATTCAGTACTTC. As protein: CATSRDLGGADIQYF.

This clone occurred a few times. V is TRBV30 and J is TRBJ2-7; D unresolved. The CDR3 sequence is 13 residues long. The germline gives CDR1 GTSNPN, CDR2 SVGIG (reference sequence). Trimming removed 2 bases from V and 5 bases from J, with 13 bases in between. CDR3 sequence reads: CAWSRPPGHEQYF. The CDR3 nucleotides are TGTGCCTGGAGTCGGCCCCCGGGTCACGAGCAGTACTTC.

This chain joins TRBV30 and TRBJ2-4, with a weak D call TRBD2 (7 bases). CDR1 is GTSNPN and CDR2 is SVGIG in the germline V gene (reference sequence). V was trimmed by 0 bases and J by 3 bases, leaving 15 bases between them. The CDR3 extends over 16 amino acids. This CDR3 is CAWSVPGRGGKNIQYF. The CDR3 nucleotides are TGTGCCTGGAGTGTACCAGGGAGGGGGGGCAAAAACATTCAGTACTTC.

This chain uses TRBV11-3 with TRBJ1-1, with a possible D match to TRBD1 (5 bases). The V gene's germline CDR1 is SGHNT and CDR2 YENEEA. This CDR3 is built from 12 residues. Trimming removed 4 bases at V and 3 bases at J, with 6 bases between. CDR3 coding DNA: TGTGCCAGCAGCTCCAGGGACACTGAAGCTTTCTTT. Encoded protein: CASSSRDTEAFF.

This clone was detected only a few times. This chain joins TRBV28 and TRBJ2-1; possibly TRBD2 for D (6 bases). Trimming pared 8 bases from V and 0 bases from J, leaving 14 bases between. CDR1 MDHEN and CDR2 SYDVKM come from the germline V gene. This CDR3 region has 15 residues. The CDR3 loop reads CASRYGSPSYNEQFF. For the CDR3, the DNA is TGTGCCAGCCGTTACGGGAGCCCCTCCTACAATGAGCAGTTCTTC.

The chain links TRBV5-1 to TRBJ2-3, with 11 bases identical to TRBD2. The CDR3 sequence is 18 residues long. J was trimmed by 0 bases and V by 0 bases; bases with no gene match: 6. The V gene's germline CDR1 is SGHRS and CDR2 YFSETQ. The CDR3 is CASSLEGLAGGSTDTQYF. The CDR3 DNA sequence: TGCGCCAGCAGCTTGGAGGGGCTAGCGGGAGGAAGCACAGATACGCAGTATTTT.

This chain uses TRBV7-9 with TRBJ2-3, with TRBD2 identical over 8 bases. V gave up 5 bases and J gave up 6 bases; unmatched junction bases: 7. The germline V gene encodes CDR1 SEHNR and CDR2 FQNEAQ (reference sequence). The length of the CDR3 is 14 residues. The CDR3 nucleotides read TGTGCCAGCAGCGGAGCGGGAGAGGGTGATACGCAGTATTTT. This translates into CASSGAGEGDTQYF. The full variable domain, completed using reference TRBV7-9 and TRBJ2-3, is DTGVSQNPRHKITKRGQNVTFRCDPISEHNRLYWYRQTLGQGPEFLTYFQNEAQLEKSRLLSDRFSAERPKGSFSTLEIQRTEQGDSAMYLCASSGAGEGDTQYFGPGTRLTVL.

The CDR3 nucleotides read TGTGCCAGCAGCCATAGGGGGGTCGATGGCTACACCTTC. This codes for CASSHRGVDGYTF. This chain links TRBV7-6 with TRBJ1-2, with D perhaps matching TRBD1 (6 bases). This CDR3 is 13 amino acids long. Germline-derived CDR1 and CDR2 are SGHVS and FNYEAQ. V lost 5 bases, J lost 6 bases, and 13 bases lay in between.